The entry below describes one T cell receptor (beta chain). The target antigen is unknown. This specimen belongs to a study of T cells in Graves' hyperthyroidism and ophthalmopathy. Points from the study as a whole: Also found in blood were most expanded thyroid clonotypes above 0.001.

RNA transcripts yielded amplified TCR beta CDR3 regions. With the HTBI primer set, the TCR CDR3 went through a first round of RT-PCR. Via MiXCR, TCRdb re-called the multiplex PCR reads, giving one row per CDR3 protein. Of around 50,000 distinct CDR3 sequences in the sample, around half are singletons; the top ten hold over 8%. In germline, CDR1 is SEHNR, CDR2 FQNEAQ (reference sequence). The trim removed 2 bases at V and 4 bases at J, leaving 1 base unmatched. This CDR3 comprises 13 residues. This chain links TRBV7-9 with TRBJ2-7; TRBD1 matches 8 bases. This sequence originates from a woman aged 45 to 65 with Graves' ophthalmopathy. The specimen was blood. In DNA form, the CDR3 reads TGTGCCAGCAGCTTACAGGGGGCGTACGAGCAGTACTTC. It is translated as CASSLQGAYEQYF.